This TCR beta chain originates from a study of T cell changes during pregnancy in multiple sclerosis. The method was immunoSEQ multiplex PCR; TCRdb's version includes in-frame clones alone and lacks a portion of them. The sample lists about 70,000 clones, about 94% seen once, with approximately 0.63% in the top ten. V lost 5 bases, J lost 6 bases, and 9 bases stayed unmatched. Germline V gene lookup returns CDR1 MNHEY and CDR2 SMNVEV (reference sequence). The CDR3 is made up of 15 amino acids. This chain joins TRBV27 and TRBJ1-2; 10 nucleotides line up with TRBD1. The sequencing used peripheral blood, collected in the third trimester of pregnancy. The TCR sequence derives from a female donor with multiple sclerosis, enrolled in a pregnancy study. The CDR3: CASSHLPGQGHGYTF. DNA of the CDR3: TGTGCCAGCAGTCATCTTCCGGGACAGGGGCATGGCTACACCTTC.